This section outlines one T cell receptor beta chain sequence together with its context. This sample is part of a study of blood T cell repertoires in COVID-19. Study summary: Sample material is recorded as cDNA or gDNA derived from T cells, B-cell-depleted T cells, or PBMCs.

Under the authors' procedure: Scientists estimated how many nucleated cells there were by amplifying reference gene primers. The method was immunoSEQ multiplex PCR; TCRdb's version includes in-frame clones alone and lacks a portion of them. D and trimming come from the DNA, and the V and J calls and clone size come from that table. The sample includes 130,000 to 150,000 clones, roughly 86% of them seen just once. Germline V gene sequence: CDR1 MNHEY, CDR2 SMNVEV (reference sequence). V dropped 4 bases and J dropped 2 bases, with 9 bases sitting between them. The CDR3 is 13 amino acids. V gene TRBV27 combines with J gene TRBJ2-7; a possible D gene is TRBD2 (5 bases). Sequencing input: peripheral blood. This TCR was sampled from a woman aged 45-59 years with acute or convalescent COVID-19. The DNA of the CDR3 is TGTGCCAGCAGTTGGGGAGAAGCCTACGAGCAGTACTTC. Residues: CASSWGEAYEQYF.